These T cell receptor beta chains were read from a single sample in a study of T cell responses to AZD1222 COVID-19 vaccine. The assay was immunoSEQ multiplex PCR, and TCRdb's table has in-frame clones only and misses some. In the table there are about 99,000 clones, over 75% of which are singletons. The starting material was peripheral blood, obtained on day 0 of AZD1222 vaccination. The receptors stem from an adult in good health. CDR3s include the opening cysteine and the closing phenylalanine or tryptophan. D genes are given only for firm matches. The size of a clone is reported for some rows only, either as once, few or many, or as a class for expanded clones.

j_call d_call v_call clone_size cdr3_nt cdr3_aa
TRBJ2-3 . TRBV7-2 . TGTGCCAGCAGCTCCCGGGACGGCACAGATACGCAGTATTTT CASSSRDGTDTQYF
TRBJ2-2 . TRBV27 . TGTGCCAGCAGTTTCCCCCCCGGGGAGCTGTTTTTT CASSFPPGELFF
TRBJ2-3 . TRBV6-5 . TGTGCCAGCAGTTTGAGCGGGCTCACAGATACGCAGTATTTT CASSLSGLTDTQYF
TRBJ2-5 . TRBV9 . TGTGCCAGCAGCGTAGTAGGGGAGACCCAGTACTTC CASSVVGETQYF
TRBJ2-7 TRBD2 TRBV19 . TGTGCCAGTAGGACGCAGGGGACTAGCGGCCCCTACGAGCAGTACTTC CASRTQGTSGPYEQYF
TRBJ1-1 . TRBV9 . TGTGCCAGCTCGGAGGGGGACACGGGGAACACTGAAGCTTTCTTT CASSEGDTGNTEAFF
TRBJ1-1 . TRBV28 . TGTGCCAGCAGTTTCGTCAAGAACACTGAAGCTTTCTTT CASSFVKNTEAFF
TRBJ1-2 . TRBV30 . TGTGCCTGGGCCTCGATCCGGGGGCACGCCTCCCTTTCGGAGGGCTACACCTTC CAWASIRGHASLSEGYTF
TRBJ1-2 . TRBV4-1 . TGCGCCAGCAGCCAAGTAGATGACTATGGCTACACCTTC CASSQVDDYGYTF
TRBJ2-1 . TRBV6-1 . TGTGCCAGCAGTGATCCGGGGCGGGGCATTGAGCAGTTCTTC CASSDPGRGIEQFF
TRBJ1-2 TRBD1 TRBV7-2 . TGTGCCAGCAGCACATCGACAGGGCTTAACTATGGCTACACCTTC CASSTSTGLNYGYTF
TRBJ2-1 . TRBV11-3 once TGTGCCAGCAGCCCACCGGGGACGGATGAGCAGTTCTTC CASSPPGTDEQFF
TRBJ1-1 . TRBV10-3 . TGTGCCATCTGCGACCAGGGGAACACTGAAGCTTTCTTT CAICDQGNTEAFF
TRBJ1-2 . TRBV28 . TGTGCCGTGACCGCCTTCAGGGACTATGGCTACACCTTC CAVTAFRDYGYTF
TRBJ2-2 TRBD1 TRBV6-4 . TGTGCCAGCAGTGCCGGGACAGGGGACACCGGGGAGCTGTTTTTT CASSAGTGDTGELFF
TRBJ2-7 . TRBV12-3/TRBV12-4 few TGTGCCAGCACCCAGGGGCAGGGGTACGAGCAGTACTTC CASTQGQGYEQYF
TRBJ1-1 TRBD1 TRBV3-1/TRBV3-2 . TGTGCCAGCAGAACAGGGGGCGAGGGAACTGAAGCTTTCTTT CASRTGGEGTEAFF
TRBJ1-2 TRBD1 TRBV28 . TGTGCCAGCAGTTTTGGGGGGACAGGGCAGAACTATGGCTACACCTTC CASSFGGTGQNYGYTF
TRBJ1-2 . TRBV9 . TGTGCCAGCAGCACCGGGACACTAACTACCCAAGGCCTCTATGGCTACACCTTC CASSTGTLTTQGLYGYTF
TRBJ2-3 . TRBV7-2 once TGTGCCGGGATGATGGCGGGAAGACCAGATACGCAGTATTTT CAGMMAGRPDTQYF
TRBJ1-1 . TRBV3-1/TRBV3-2 . TGTGCCAGCAGCCAAAGGGGAGAAGGAACTGAAGCTTTCTTT CASSQRGEGTEAFF
TRBJ1-1 TRBD1 TRBV5-6 once TGTGCCAGCAGTGACAGGGGAGAGGGAGCTTTCTTT CASSDRGEGAFF
TRBJ2-1 TRBD2 TRBV5-1 . TGCGCCAGCAGCTTGGTGGCTAGCGGGTACAATGAGCAGTTCTTC CASSLVASGYNEQFF
TRBJ2-7 TRBD2 TRBV5-1 . TGCGCCAGCAGCTTAGGTCCGGGGGGCTACGAGCAGTACTTC CASSLGPGGYEQYF
TRBJ1-1 TRBD1 TRBV3-1/TRBV3-2 . TGTGCCAGCAGCCGCACAGGGGACACTGAAGCTTTCTTT CASSRTGDTEAFF
TRBJ2-7 . TRBV18 once TGTGCCAGCTCACCACAAACGAGAGAGCAGTACTTC CASSPQTREQYF